A selection of T cell receptor beta chains follows, all from one sample in a study of siplizumab effects on memory and regulatory T cells. Repertoires were generated with immunoSEQ multiplex PCR, while TCRdb's copy carries only in-frame clones and drops some. The profile shows some 65,000 clones, 88% of them singletons. The specimen sequenced was Tregs sorted from blood. Receptor source: a human donor in good health. CDR3s include the opening cysteine and the closing phenylalanine or tryptophan. The D gene is left open where the match is weak. For some rows the clone size is stated as once, few or many, or as a class when expanded; others skip it.

>TRBV4-2|TRBJ2-5|-|-|16
TGTGCCAGCAGCCAATCCGATTCGCAGTTCCAAGAGACCCAGTACTTC
CASSQSDSQFQETQYF
>TRBV29-1|TRBJ2-2|once|-|11
TGCAGCGCAACAGACTCTGGGGAGCTGTTTTTT
CSATDSGELFF
>TRBV10-2|TRBJ2-7|-|-|16
TGCGCCAGCAGTGATCAGCCGCAGGGCCCCTTCAACGAGCAGTACTTC
CASSDQPQGPFNEQYF
>TRBV7-9|TRBJ1-2|-|TRBD1|16
TGCGCCAGCAGCCAAGAAGGGTGGGACAGGAACTATGGCTACACCTTC
CASSQEGWDRNYGYTF
>TRBV21-1|TRBJ1-4|-|-|13
TGTGCCAGCAGACAGGGGGCGCGAGGAAAAACTGTTTTT
CASRQGARGKTVF
>TRBV5-6|TRBJ2-3|-|TRBD1|15
TGTGCCAGTCGACCGGTAGGACAGGGCTTGGATACGCAGTATTTT
CASRPVGQGLDTQYF
>TRBV5-1|TRBJ2-1|-|TRBD2|17
TGCGCCAGCAGCTTTAGGTGGAGCGGGAACACCTACAATGAGCAGTTCTTC
CASSFRWSGNTYNEQFF
>TRBV5-5|TRBJ2-7|-|TRBD1|15
TGTGCCAGCAGCTTTTCGGGACAGGGTTTGGGAGAGCAGTACTTC
CASSFSGQGLGEQYF
>TRBV18|TRBJ1-1|-|-|16
TGTGCCAGCTCACCATCCCCAAAGGTAGTGAACACTGAAGCTTTCTTT
CASSPSPKVVNTEAFF
>TRBV18|TRBJ1-2|-|TRBD1|15
TGTGCCAGCTCACCACCGATTCGGACAGGGGAAGGCTACACCTTC
CASSPPIRTGEGYTF
>TRBV5-6|TRBJ2-4|-|-|13
TGTGCCGGCAGCTTGGTCGGGGAAGACATTCAGTACTTC
CAGSLVGEDIQYF
>TRBV6-5|TRBJ2-1|-|-|15
TGTGCCAGCAGTGCCGGTGGGGGGTTCCACAATGAGCAGTTCTTC
CASSAGGGFHNEQFF
>TRBV9|TRBJ2-5|-|-|14
TGTGCCAGCAGCGTAGCGGGCGCAGAAGAGACCCAGTACTTC
CASSVAGAEETQYF
>TRBV9|TRBJ1-3|medium-sized|TRBD1|15
TGTGCCAGCAGCGAACAGGGGAACACTGGAAACACCATATATTTT
CASSEQGNTGNTIYF
>TRBV7-9|TRBJ2-5|-|-|15
TGTGCCAGCAGCTTAATTCCAGGGGCGCAAGAGACCCAGTACTTC
CASSLIPGAQETQYF
>TRBV11-3|TRBJ1-2|few|-|14
TGTGCCAGCAGCTTAGATGGAGCAGCCCTCGGCTACACCTTC
CASSLDGAALGYTF
>TRBV4-1|TRBJ2-1|-|TRBD2|16
TGCGCCAGCAGCCCAGTTCGGGGGGGCTCCTACAATGAGCAGTTCTTC
CASSPVRGGSYNEQFF
>TRBV5-1|TRBJ2-1|-|-|15
TGCGCCAGCAGCTTAGCCGCAGGTACCTACAATGAGCAGTTCTTC
CASSLAAGTYNEQFF
>TRBV7-9|TRBJ2-7|-|-|10
TGTGCCAGCAGCGCCAGCGAGCAGTACTTC
CASSASEQYF
>TRBV7-2|TRBJ1-2|-|-|14
TGTGCCAGCAGCTTAGGAACCGTCTCCTATGGCTACACCTTC
CASSLGTVSYGYTF
>TRBV5-1|TRBJ2-1|-|-|16
TGCGCCAGCAGCTCCTCACCGGGACAAGCCTACAATGAGCAGTTCTTC
CASSSSPGQAYNEQFF
>TRBV4-2|TRBJ2-1|-|-|14
TGTGCCAGCAGCCAAGAATTAGGACAAAGTCAGCAGTTCTTC
CASSQELGQSQQFF
>TRBV11-3|TRBJ2-5|-|TRBD2|18
TGTGCCAGCAGCTTAGTCTGGGGGCTAGCGGGAGGAATAGAGACCCAGTACTTC
CASSLVWGLAGGIETQYF
>TRBV5-1|TRBJ1-2|-|TRBD1|13
TGCGCCAGCAGCCGACAGGGAACCCAGAGCTACACCTTC
CASSRQGTQSYTF
>TRBV7-2|TRBJ2-3|-|-|16
TGTGCCAGCAGCCGAGGGACAAGCAGAAACATCGATACGCAGTATTTT
CASSRGTSRNIDTQYF
>TRBV5-1|TRBJ1-1|-|-|16
TGCGCCAGCAGCTTGGCCCTCGGGGGCTTGGGAACTGAAGCTTTCTTT
CASSLALGGLGTEAFF
>TRBV4-2|TRBJ2-2|once|TRBD1|19
TGTGCCAGCAGCCAAGCTAACTACCGGACAGGCAAGAACACCGGGGAGCTGTTTTTT
CASSQANYRTGKNTGELFF
>TRBV6-6|TRBJ2-1|-|-|15
TGTGCCAGCAGTCGGATGGGGAGCTCCTACAATGAGCAGTTCTTC
CASSRMGSSYNEQFF